This TCR beta chain was sequenced in a study of blood T cell repertoires in COVID-19. With 3 bases removed from V and 3 bases from J, the gap between germline ends came to 8 bases. This CDR3 comprises 13 residues. In germline, CDR1 is LNHDA, CDR2 SQIVND (reference sequence). TCRdb's copy holds only in-frame clones and misses some; the assay was immunoSEQ multiplex PCR. The profile shows 210,000 or so clones, approximately 86% of them singletons. The sample comprised peripheral blood. The chain combines TRBV19 with TRBJ1-1, with D uncertain. This clonotype was sampled from a young man with active or convalescent COVID-19. The CDR3 is CASSINRDTEAFF. CDR3 in DNA: TGTGCCAGTAGTATCAATCGGGACACTGAAGCTTTCTTT.